Below, one TCR beta chain is given with its context. Its cognate antigen is unknown. This sample is drawn from a study of OX40 agonist ivuxolimab in advanced cancers. Study overall: From roughly 23 to 90 years was the age range, with a mean of about 54 years, and approximately 84% were male. Antecedent anti-PD-1, anti-PD-L1 or anti-CTLA-4 therapy was permissible, with around 40% having received some. Study-level points and caveats: CD4+ and CD8+ T cells in blood underwent clonal expansion by week 6 at 0.1 to 3.0 mg/kg. On average, CD8+ T cells showed a greater number of expanded clones than CD4+.

V was pared by 4 bases and J by 0 bases, with 5 bases of the junction left unmatched. The CDR3 is 17 amino acids. Germline CDR1 is MGHRA and CDR2 is YSYEKL. Using immunoSEQ multiplex PCR, the repertoire was profiled, and TCRdb retains in-frame clones only, with some absent. The sample includes about 70,000 clones, around 90% of them seen just once. The sample in question was CD4+ or CD8+ T cells sorted from blood, obtained in a trial of the OX40 agonist ivuxolimab. The chain employs TRBV4-1 and TRBJ2-3; 12 nucleotides agree with TRBD2. This clonotype was obtained from an adult with an advanced solid tumor such as melanoma, head and neck, liver or kidney cancer. The CDR3 DNA reads as TGCGCCAGCAGCCCCGAGACTAGCGGGAGAAGCACAGATACGCAGTATTTT. Its translation: CASSPETSGRSTDTQYF.